One and the same sample provided the 10 T cell receptor beta chains below, sequenced in a study of cytomegalovirus exposure and HLA in healthy donors (TCRdb year 2017). The library was made by the immunoSEQ multiplex PCR assay. For the multiplex PCR, a mixture combining 60 forward primers for TCR Vbeta segments and 13 reverse primers for TCR Jbeta segments was used. The table was pulled from immuneACCESS by TCRdb, which kept in-frame rearrangements only. Such tables lose some clones; where checked, under half of the loss comes from unresolved V genes, and the rest has no known cause. The sample table shows about 170,000 clones, and approximately 80% are seen once. Approximately 2.2% of the sample is held by the ten biggest clonotypes. The sequenced sample was PBMCs. The receptors were gathered from a woman aged 45-65 years in good health and CMV-seronegative.

V and J are TRBV11-2 and TRBJ2-3, with a tentative D call TRBD1 (6 bases). CDR3 length equals 15 residues. The germline V gene has CDR1 SGHAT and CDR2 FQNNGV. Deletions cut 5 bases from V and 0 bases from J, with 12 bases between. The CDR3: CASSLQGGSTDTQYF. CDR3 nucleotide sequence: TGTGCCAGCAGCCTGCAAGGGGGTAGCACAGATACGCAGTATTTT.

This chain joins TRBV4-1 and TRBJ2-1; D is possibly TRBD2 (5 bases). Between the trimmed V and J ends, which lost 0 bases and 2 bases, there was a span of 11 bases. Looked up from germline, CDR1 is MGHRA and CDR2 is YSYEKL. This CDR3 is 16 amino acids long. The CDR3 sequence: CASSQDGDSTYNEQFF. CDR3 nucleotides: TGCGCCAGCAGCCAAGACGGGGATTCGACCTACAATGAGCAGTTCTTC.

CDR3 DNA: TGTGCCAGCAGCTTACTACTAGCGGGTTCAGGCGTCCTGACTTTC. Protein: CASSLLLAGSGVLTF. The chain employs TRBV7-2 and TRBJ2-6; 9 bases align to TRBD2. The CDR3 runs to 15 residues. Germline values: CDR1 SGHTA, CDR2 FQGNSA. V gave up 2 bases and J gave up 12 bases; unmatched junction bases: 8. The full variable domain, with the rest looked up from reference TRBV7-2 and TRBJ2-6, is GAGVSQSPSNKVTEKGKDVELRCDPISGHTALYWYRQSLGQGLEFLIYFQGNSAPDKSGLPSDRFSAERTGGSVSTLTIQRTQQEDSAVYLCASSLLLAGSGVLTFGAGSRLTVL.

V usage is TRBV5-1 and J usage is TRBJ2-5; 8 bases fit TRBD1. The CDR3 loop spans 14 amino acids. Germline CDR1 and CDR2: SGHRS and YFSETQ. Trimming at V came to 3 bases and at J to 5 bases, leaving 6 bases not matched to a gene. The CDR3: CASSYSGGRETQYF. Here the CDR3 DNA reads TGCGCCAGCAGCTACTCAGGGGGCCGGGAGACCCAGTACTTC. Variable domain in full (rest from reference TRBV5-1 and TRBJ2-5): KAGVTQTPRYLIKTRGQQVTLSCSPISGHRSVSWYQQTPGQGLQFLFEYFSETQRNKGNFPGRFSGRQFSNSRSEMNVSTLELGDSALYLCASSYSGGRETQYFGPGTRLLVL.

The chain couples TRBV28 to TRBJ1-4; no firm D call. Germline V gene sequence: CDR1 MDHEN, CDR2 SYDVKM. V lost 6 bases and J 8 bases, leaving 19 bases between the germline ends. The CDR3 contains 15 residues. The CDR3 spells CASRSDFKGGEKLFF. CDR3 DNA sequence: TGTGCCAGCAGGTCGGACTTCAAAGGTGGCGAAAAACTGTTTTTT.

This clone was seen only a few times. This chain connects TRBV25-1 to TRBJ1-5, with TRBD1 matching over 12 bases. There are 17 residues in the CDR3. Germline CDR1 is MGHDK and CDR2 is SYGVNS. J was trimmed by 2 bases and V by 6 bases; bases with no gene match: 8. In nucleotides, the CDR3 is TGTGCCAGCAGCTCCGGGACAGGGGGCTTCGGCAATCAGCCCCAGCATTTT. The encoded protein is CASSSGTGGFGNQPQHF.

The V and J genes are TRBV9 and TRBJ1-6; no clear D gene. Per the germline V gene, CDR1 is SGDLS and CDR2 is YYNGEE. The CDR3 loop spans 14 amino acids. V was pared by 7 bases and J by 2 bases, with 10 bases between. The CDR3 loop is CASGPQPYNSPLHF. In DNA, the CDR3 is TGTGCCAGCGGTCCACAGCCCTATAATTCACCCCTCCACTTT.

The J gene is TRBJ1-5, the V gene TRBV7-2; D possibly corresponds to TRBD1 (5 bases). Germline V gene sequence: CDR1 SGHTA, CDR2 FQGNSA. Between the trimmed V and J ends, which lost 4 bases and 6 bases, there was a span of 10 bases. This CDR3 contains 13 residues. CDR3 sequence (DNA): TGTGCCAGCAGCTCCGCGGGGGGTCAGCCCCAGCATTTT. Translated: CASSSAGGQPQHF.

V is TRBV7-9 and J is TRBJ2-4, with a weak D call TRBD1 (6 bases). Germline CDR1 and CDR2: SEHNR and FQNEAQ (reference sequence). The CDR3 sequence is 15 residues long. Trimming removed 5 bases from V and 1 base from J, with 12 bases in between. Here the CDR3 DNA reads TGTGCCAGCAGCCGGACAGAGGGGGCCAAAAACATTCAGTACTTC. Translation gives CASSRTEGAKNIQYF.

Only one count was recorded for this clone. The rearrangement uses TRBV12-5 and TRBJ1-2; possible D gene TRBD1, 5 bases. CDR3 length: 12 residues. Germline values: CDR1 LGHNT, CDR2 FRNRAP. Trimming removed 6 bases from V and 2 bases from J, with 7 bases in between. For the CDR3, the DNA is TGTGCTAGTGGGGAGGGGAACTATGGCTACACCTTC. As protein: CASGEGNYGYTF.